This T cell receptor (beta chain) was sequenced for a study of blood T cell repertoires in COVID-19. Study in general: PBMCs, B-cell-depleted T cells, or T cells were the source of the cDNA or gDNA that made up the material.

As originally analysed: Counts of nucleated cells, estimated from reference gene primer amplification, were obtained. Sequencing used immunoSEQ multiplex PCR; TCRdb keeps in-frame clones, though not all of them. V and J calls and clone size come straight from that table; D and trimming were deduced from the DNA. The sample consists of about 260,000 clones, about 91% of them appearing once. The Seattle patients joined while their infection was active and were tracked longitudinally afterward. The CDR3 covers 15 residues. The V end was cut by 7 bases, the J end by 5 bases, with 17 bases between. Looked up from germline, CDR1 is SNHLY and CDR2 is FYNNEI.

The TCR originated in a person under 35 with COVID-19, enrolled during active disease. The V gene is TRBV2, the J gene TRBJ1-4; unclear D gene. Sequencing used peripheral blood. CDR3 bases: TGTGCCAGCACGAGGTCGGAAGCCCGAAATGAAAAACTGTTTTTT. It yields the protein CASTRSEARNEKLFF.